This T cell receptor beta chain emerged from a study of beta chain features in type 1 diabetes. This clone has ten or more counts. The antigen remains unidentified. The study's findings and limits: Patients showed naive, central memory and Treg TCRB repertoires that appeared more similar than those of healthy donors. More deletions and fewer insertions at VDJ junctions were found in patients with type 1 diabetes.

This CDR3 contains 14 residues. The ends lost 5 bases at V and 4 bases at J; junction bases unmatched: 4. Germline V lookup: CDR1 LNHDA, CDR2 SQIVND (reference sequence). Expressed TCRB transcripts were sequenced because the entire RNA isolate underwent reverse transcription. Sequencing used immunoSEQ multiplex PCR; TCRdb keeps in-frame clones, though not all of them. The table records 150,000 to 190,000 clones, 11% of them present only once. Researchers reported sorting CD4+ naive, central memory, regulatory and stem cell-like memory cells via CD45RO/CCR7/CD25/CD127/CD95/CD27. The clonotype comes from a young man in good health. V and J are TRBV19 and TRBJ1-4; 7 bases align to TRBD1. What was sequenced was central memory CD4+ T cells from blood. This chain's CDR3 is CASSPRDSNEKLFF. The CDR3 nucleotides are TGTGCCAGTAGTCCCCGGGACAGTAATGAAAAACTGTTTTTT. Looking up the rest from reference TRBV19 and TRBJ1-4 gives the full variable domain: DGGITQSPKYLFRKEGQNVTLSCEQNLNHDAMYWYRQDPGQGLRLIYYSQIVNDFQKGDIAEGYSVSREKKESFPLTVTSAQKNPTAFYLCASSPRDSNEKLFFGSGTQLSVL.